This T cell receptor beta chain was found in a study of blood T cell repertoires in COVID-19. Study context: PBMCs, B-cell-depleted T cells, or T cells were the source of the cDNA or gDNA that made up the material.

As handled by the study authors: From reference gene primer amplification, estimates of nucleated cell counts were derived. TCRdb keeps only in-frame clones here, not all; method: immunoSEQ multiplex PCR. The DNA was the basis for D and trimming; V, J and clone size are from that table. The data hold hundreds of thousands of clones, with roughly 85% observed a single time. In terms of age and location, participants ranged from roughly 18 to 90 years and lived in around 22 US areas. Participants were placed into cohorts based on the clinical history they reported. The CDR3 runs to 21 residues. Germline V gives CDR1 SGHDN, CDR2 FVKESK. With V trimmed by 4 bases and J by 2 bases, 23 bases remained unmatched.

The source of this sequence is a woman aged 50 to 60 who had recovered from COVID-19. The chain carries TRBV14 and TRBJ2-3; 8 positions match TRBD2. Sequencing input: PBMCs or T cells enriched from blood (not recorded which). CDR3 loop: CASSRDRARGAGARITDTQYF. The CDR3 bases are TGTGCCAGCAGCCGAGATCGGGCAAGAGGAGCGGGGGCCCGCATCACAGATACGCAGTATTTT.